The 15 T cell receptor beta chains below come from one sample, sequenced in a study of vaccination effects on CD4 cells after COVID-19. Expansion with viral peptide pools was applied to antigen-specific CD4+ T cells by the ViraFEST assay prior to sequencing. CD4+ T cell isolation took place after about 11 days of culture. SARS-CoV-2 infection was confirmed by PCR in the person between March and December 2020. Sequencing was performed with immunoSEQ multiplex PCR; in TCRdb, only in-frame clones are kept and a portion is missing. The data hold around 30,000 clones, with roughly 72% observed a single time. Antigens for these TCRs are unknown. Sequencing used CD4+ T cells from PBMCs cultured with SARS-CoV-2 spike peptides, obtained before COVID-19 vaccination. The origin of the receptors is a human donor who had a prior SARS-CoV-2 infection.

This chain's CDR3 is CASSLGRSSGNTIYF. The CDR3 nucleotides read TGCGCCAGCAGCTTGGGGAGGAGCTCTGGAAACACCATATATTTT. The chain recombines TRBV5-1 with TRBJ1-3, with D unclear. V lost 0 bases and J 0 bases, leaving 7 bases between the germline ends. CDR1 SGHRS and CDR2 YFSETQ come from the germline V gene. The CDR3 loop spans 15 amino acids.

The chain is built from TRBV24-1 and TRBJ1-1; 9 bases align to TRBD1. Looked up from germline, CDR1 is KGHDR and CDR2 is SFDVKD. The length of the CDR3 is 16 residues. The junction had 4 bases not matched to a gene; V was cut back by 2 bases and J by 1 base. The CDR3 sequence: CATSDSGQGQNTEAFF. For the CDR3, the DNA is TGTGCCACCAGTGATTCCGGACAGGGGCAGAACACTGAAGCTTTCTTT.

This chain uses TRBV6-2 or TRBV6-3 with TRBJ2-3; 7 nucleotides agree with TRBD2. The V segment lost 5 bases and the J segment 6 bases; nucleotides outside the gene matches: 5. CDR1 MNHEY and CDR2 SVGEGT come from the germline V gene. The CDR3 runs to 13 residues. The CDR3, as DNA: TGTGCCAGCAGTCGGGGACTAATCGATACGCAGTATTTT. This encodes CASSRGLIDTQYF.

V gene TRBV7-9 combines with J gene TRBJ2-3; 7 bases agree with TRBD2. In germline, CDR1 is SEHNR, CDR2 FQNEAQ (reference sequence). V shed 5 bases and J 6 bases; nucleotides not matched to a gene: 8. There are 14 residues in the CDR3. The CDR3: CASSPGLPVDTQYF. The CDR3 DNA reads TGTGCCAGCAGCCCGGGACTACCCGTGGATACGCAGTATTTT.

This chain joins TRBV2 and TRBJ2-1; D uncertain. The CDR3 covers 13 residues. V lost 8 bases, J lost 5 bases, and 13 bases lay in between. Germline V gene lookup returns CDR1 SNHLY and CDR2 FYNNEI. The CDR3 sequence: CASRYGRNNEQFF. The CDR3 DNA sequence: TGTGCCAGCCGATATGGACGAAACAATGAGCAGTTCTTC.

This clone showed up just a few times. The chain has TRBV2 and TRBJ1-6; D is unresolved. V shed 5 bases and J shed 6 bases, with 14 bases lying between them. The CDR3 spans 15 residues. Per the germline V gene, CDR1 is SNHLY and CDR2 is FYNNEI. CDR3 in amino acids: CASSFDILGNSPLHF. The DNA of the CDR3 is TGTGCCAGCAGTTTTGACATATTGGGTAATTCACCCCTCCACTTT.

V is TRBV18 and J is TRBJ1-3, with 9 bases fitting TRBD1. V lost 3 bases, J lost 4 bases, and 4 bases stayed unmatched. This CDR3 has 15 amino acids. CDR1 KGHSH and CDR2 LQKENI come from the germline V gene. CDR3 residues: CASSPDRGPGNTIYF. CDR3 bases: TGTGCCAGCTCACCGGACAGGGGCCCAGGAAACACCATATATTTT.

The chain is built from TRBV19 and TRBJ2-4, with D possibly being TRBD1 (6 bases). CDR1 is LNHDA and CDR2 is SQIVND in the germline V gene (reference sequence). The CDR3 contains 15 residues. The ends were cut back, 5 bases at V and 6 bases at J, with 17 bases in the middle. CDR3 nucleotides: TGTGCCAGTAGTCCGTGGACAGCGAAAGTAAACATTCAGTACTTC. Translated, it gives CASSPWTAKVNIQYF.

The chain carries TRBV5-1 and TRBJ2-1; no firm D call. The V gene's germline CDR1 is SGHRS and CDR2 YFSETQ. The CDR3 has 14 residues. V was pared by 4 bases and J by 7 bases, with 15 bases between. The CDR3 DNA sequence: TGCGCCAGCAGCCCTGGGTATTCCGGTAATGAGCAGTTCTTC. It specifies CASSPGYSGNEQFF.

The chain links TRBV9 to TRBJ1-2, with a tentative D call TRBD1 (6 bases). The ends were cut back, 0 bases at V and 8 bases at J, with 11 bases in the middle. Per germline, CDR1 SGDLS and CDR2 YYNGEE. The CDR3 spans 13 residues. The CDR3 spells CASSVGTAGGYTF. CDR3 DNA: TGTGCCAGCAGCGTAGGGACAGCCGGGGGCTACACCTTC.

In its sample, this clone was seen a few times. The rearrangement links TRBV5-4 to TRBJ2-3; the match to TRBD2 covers 8 bases. The germline gives CDR1 SGHNT, CDR2 YYREEE (reference sequence). The V gene end was trimmed by 5 bases and the J gene end by 0 bases; junction bases not matched to a gene: 5. This CDR3 comprises 15 residues. CDR3 sequence reads: CASSLKRESTDTQYF. In DNA, the CDR3 is TGTGCCAGCAGTCTGAAGCGGGAGAGCACAGATACGCAGTATTTT.

This chain uses TRBV4-1 with TRBJ2-1; TRBD1 or TRBD2 may be the D gene (6 bases each). Per the germline V gene, CDR1 is MGHRA and CDR2 is YSYEKL. V was clipped by 2 bases and J by 4 bases, with 18 bases between them. This CDR3 comprises 17 residues. The chain's CDR3 is CASSQRSYREVYNEQFF. The DNA for the CDR3 is TGCGCCAGCAGCCAAAGATCTTACAGGGAGGTTTACAATGAGCAGTTCTTC.

For the CDR3, the DNA is TGTGCCTGGATGGCCGGACAGGGGGCGTTTTTTGTTAACGGGGAGCTGTTTTTT. Encoded protein: CAWMAGQGAFFVNGELFF. The J gene is TRBJ2-2, the V gene TRBV30; 11 bases line up with TRBD1. CDR3 length: 18 amino acids. V lost 4 bases to trimming and J lost 7 bases; unmatched junction nucleotides: 17. Germline V lookup: CDR1 GTSNPN, CDR2 SVGIG (reference sequence).

The chain recombines TRBV24-1 with TRBJ2-7; D not resolved. CDR3 size: 14 residues. Trimming left V 1 base short and J 6 bases short, with 12 bases between. The germline gives CDR1 KGHDR, CDR2 SFDVKD. The CDR3 sequence: CATSDLQNICEQYF. CDR3 sequence (DNA): TGTGCCACCAGTGATTTACAGAATATCTGCGAGCAGTACTTC.

This clone was seen once. The V gene is TRBV7-3, the J gene TRBJ1-1; no clear D. The CDR3 contains 14 residues. Germline CDR1 reads SGHTA; CDR2 reads FQGTGA. Trimming took off 1 base at V and 4 bases at J, with 10 bases between the two ends. CDR3 nucleotide sequence: TGTGCCAGCAGCTTAAACGTGGGCCTCACTGAAGCTTTCTTT. Protein product: CASSLNVGLTEAFF. Based on the CDR3 plus reference TRBV7-3 and TRBJ1-1, the full variable domain is GAGVSQTPSNKVTEKGKYVELRCDPISGHTALYWYRQSLGQGPEFLIYFQGTGAADDSGLPNDRFFAVRPEGSVSTLKIQRTERGDSAVYLCASSLNVGLTEAFFGQGTRLTVV.